This T cell receptor beta chain appears in the sequencing data of a study of T cells after yellow fever vaccination. Trimming removed 7 bases at V and 9 bases at J, with 12 bases between. In germline, CDR1 is MDHEN, CDR2 SYDVKM. This CDR3 is built from 11 residues. This clonotype has more than one count but fewer than ten. TCRdb used MiXCR to reprocess the 5' RACE reads, holding one entry per CDR3 protein. The sample holds some 320,000 distinct CDR3 sequences; about 11% are singletons and the top ten take 3% to 4%. The origin of this receptor is a man aged 18 to 35 who received the YFV17D yellow fever vaccine. The chain combines TRBV28 with TRBJ1-1; D remains ambiguous. The specimen comprised CD4+ T cells sorted from PBMCs, sampled 45 days after the yellow fever booster vaccination. The CDR3 nucleotides are TGTGCCAGCATCCTAGGGTCCAAAGCTTTCTTT. Encoded protein: CASILGSKAFF. The variable domain in full, completed from reference TRBV28 and TRBJ1-1, reads DVKVTQSSRYLVKRTGEKVFLECVQDMDHENMFWYRQDPGLGLRLIYFSYDVKMKEKGDIPEGYSVSREKKERFSLILESASTNQTSMYLCASILGSKAFFGQGTRLTVV.